This TCR beta chain was obtained from a study of blood T cell repertoires in COVID-19. V trimming: 7 bases; J trimming: 4 bases; junction bases outside the gene matches: 5. The CDR3 spans 13 residues. Clones were sequenced by immunoSEQ multiplex PCR, and TCRdb holds only the in-frame ones, with some missing. The sample gives 39,000 or so clones, about 83% of which show up once; under 50% is in the top ten. The sequencing sample was made of peripheral blood. This chain links TRBV12-3 or TRBV12-4 with TRBJ2-7; the match to TRBD2 covers 9 bases. The receptor was derived from a woman older than 75 with active or convalescent COVID-19. CDR3 region: CASTKLAGYEQYF. The CDR3 DNA sequence: TGTGCCAGCACCAAACTAGCGGGTTACGAGCAGTACTTC.